The present entry profiles one T cell receptor beta chain with its context. The germline V gene encodes CDR1 LNHNV and CDR2 YYDKDF (reference sequence). This CDR3 contains 12 residues. With 2 bases removed from V and 1 base from J, the gap between germline ends came to 3 bases. This sample is part of a study of identical twins. Each CDR3 protein gets one entry after TCRdb re-called the 5' RACE reads with MiXCR. The sample includes around 690,000 distinct CDR3 sequences, 21% of them seen just once. These data also featured in a second study, about T cells expressing NK-cell markers.

The sample consisted of PBMCs. This chain uses TRBV15 with TRBJ2-7; D gene ambiguous. The clonotype originates from a woman younger than 35 in good health. CDR3 sequence: CATSRNSYEQYF. The CDR3 DNA sequence: TGTGCCACCAGCAGAAATTCCTACGAGCAGTACTTC.